At least ten counts were recorded for the clone carrying this TCR beta chain. Generated by immunoSEQ multiplex PCR, the TCRdb table keeps only in-frame clones and is missing some. The sample yields tens of thousands of clones, 80% seen once. V was clipped by 3 bases and J by 5 bases, with 11 bases between them. The CDR3 is 13 residues long. Germline values: CDR1 KGHSH, CDR2 LQKENI. These data are taken from a study of T cell clones after liver transplantation. The chain joins TRBV18 to TRBJ2-7; D is ambiguous. The source is a human patient who received a liver transplant. Some T cells may possibly be graft donor cells. The sample consisted of CD4+ T cells from blood, taken 12 months after liver transplant. For the CDR3, the DNA is TGTGCCAGCTCACCTACGCCCGGAGACGAGCAGTACTTC. It encodes CASSPTPGDEQYF.